Listed below are T cell receptor beta chains from one sample, sequenced in a study of shared clonotypes between healthy human individuals. Sequencing used immunoSEQ multiplex PCR; TCRdb keeps in-frame clones, though not all of them. This repertoire shows some 490,000 clones, 70% to 85% found once; its top ten account for 12%. Source material: PBMCs. The source is a woman between 35 and 50 years old in good health. Some clones in this sample may be carry-over from other donors' samples. Each CDR3 is given with its conserved first and last residue. The order of the fields is D gene, clone size, V gene, J gene, CDR3 length, CDR3 DNA, CDR3 protein. The D gene is left open where the match is weak. The size of a clone is reported for some rows only, either as once, few or many, or as a class for expanded clones.

NA	NA	TRBV18	TRBJ1-3	16	TGTGCCAGCTCACCACCTTCAGTGAGTGTGGGAAACACCATATATTTT	CASSPPSVSVGNTIYF
NA	NA	TRBV7-9	TRBJ2-7	14	TGTGCCAGCAGCTTAGACTGGAGGACCTACGAGCAGTACTTC	CASSLDWRTYEQYF
NA	NA	TRBV5-1	TRBJ2-5	16	TGCGCCAGCAGCTTGGGCCTGGGATCTTTGGACGAGACCCAGTACTTC	CASSLGLGSLDETQYF
NA	NA	TRBV6-1	TRBJ1-3	14	TGTGCCAGCAGCGAAGGGGAGTCTGGAAACACCATATATTTT	CASSEGESGNTIYF
NA	NA	TRBV5-1	TRBJ2-5	14	TGCGCCAGCACCTTTATGAACAACCAAGAGACCCAGTACTTC	CASTFMNNQETQYF
NA	NA	TRBV4-2	TRBJ2-6	19	TGTGCCAGCAGTCGAGAGATCGGGGTGGGAATCTCTGGGGCCAACGTCCTGACTTTC	CASSREIGVGISGANVLTF
NA	NA	TRBV9	TRBJ1-2	13	TGTGCCAGCAGCCCACAGGAAGGAGGAATAGGAACCTTC	CASSPQEGGIGTF
NA	once	TRBV10-1	TRBJ2-7	19	TGCGCCAGCCCCCCGGCCTGGGTTTGTAGTCCGGAGAGCTCCTACGAGCAGTACTTC	CASPPAWVCSPESSYEQYF
NA	NA	TRBV5-4	TRBJ1-6	14	TGTGCCAGCAGGCCTACAGGGTCCCGTTCACCCCTCCACTTT	CASRPTGSRSPLHF
NA	NA	TRBV5-1	TRBJ1-5	14	TGCGCCAGCAGCCCCACCGGAAGAAATCAGCCCCAGCATTTT	CASSPTGRNQPQHF
NA	NA	TRBV19	TRBJ2-7	14	TGTGCCAGTAGCCAAGGACGTGGGTCCTACGAGCAGTACTTC	CASSQGRGSYEQYF